These T cell receptor beta chains were read from a single sample in a study of CD8 T cells in ankylosing spondylitis. Each CDR3 protein gets one entry after TCRdb re-called the 5' RACE reads with MiXCR. The table records more than 600,000 distinct CDR3 sequences, roughly 19% of them present only once. The sequencing sample was made of blood, either unsorted or a sorted T cell fraction (not recorded which). All receptors derive from a male donor with ankylosing spondylitis. CDR3s include the opening cysteine and the closing phenylalanine or tryptophan. The D gene is left open where the match is weak. A row's size may be missing; if present it is once, few, many or a size class.

v_gene,abundance,j_gene,d_gene,CDR3nt,CDR3aa
TRBV20-1,few,TRBJ1-1,.,TGCAGTGCTAGAGGTACCTCTAGACCCCAGGGCACTGAAGCTTTCTTT,CSARGTSRPQGTEAFF
TRBV2,.,TRBJ2-1,.,TGTGCCAGCAGTGGGGGGGCAGGTGAGCAGTTCTTC,CASSGGAGEQFF
TRBV14,.,TRBJ1-1,.,TGTGCCAGCAGCCAACGAGGAGGGGGAAGAACGGCTTTCTTT,CASSQRGGGRTAFF
TRBV20-1,.,TRBJ2-1,.,TGCAGTGCCGGGGTAAACAATGAGCAGTTCTTC,CSAGVNNEQFF
TRBV12-3/TRBV12-4,few,TRBJ1-5,.,TGTGCCAGCAGATACGATTTACAGCCCCAGCATTTT,CASRYDLQPQHF
TRBV6-2/TRBV6-3,.,TRBJ2-3,TRBD2,TGTGCCAGCAGCACGACCCTAGCGGGAGGTTGGGATACGCAGTATTTT,CASSTTLAGGWDTQYF
TRBV12-3/TRBV12-4,.,TRBJ2-5,.,TGTGCCAGCAGCCCTGTCAGACGGACACAAGAGACCCAGTACTTC,CASSPVRRTQETQYF
TRBV4-3,few,TRBJ2-7,TRBD2,TGCGCCAGCAGCCAAGACCCACCGGGGAGCGGGAGGGCGGGGGAGCAGTACTTC,CASSQDPPGSGRAGEQYF
TRBV5-1,.,TRBJ2-7,TRBD1,TGCGCCAGCGGCCTATCGACAGGGGTGTACGAGCAGTACTTC,CASGLSTGVYEQYF
TRBV4-2,once,TRBJ2-2,TRBD2,TGTGCCAGCAGCCGGACAACTAGCGACACCGGGGAGCTGTTTTTT,CASSRTTSDTGELFF
TRBV29-1,few,TRBJ2-1,TRBD1,TGCAGCGTTGAGGTCAGGGGGATCTACAATGAGCAGTTCTTC,CSVEVRGIYNEQFF